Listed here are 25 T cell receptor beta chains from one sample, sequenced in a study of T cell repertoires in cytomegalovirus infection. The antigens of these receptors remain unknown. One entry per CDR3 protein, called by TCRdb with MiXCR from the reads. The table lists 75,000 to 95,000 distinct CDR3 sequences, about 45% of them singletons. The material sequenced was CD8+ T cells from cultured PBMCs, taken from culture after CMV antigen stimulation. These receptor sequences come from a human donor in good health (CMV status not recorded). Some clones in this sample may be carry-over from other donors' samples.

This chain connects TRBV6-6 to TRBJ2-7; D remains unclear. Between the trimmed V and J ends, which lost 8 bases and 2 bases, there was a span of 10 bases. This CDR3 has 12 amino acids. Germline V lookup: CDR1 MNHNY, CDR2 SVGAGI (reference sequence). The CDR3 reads CASCPNPYEQYF. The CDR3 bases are TGTGCCAGCTGCCCCAATCCCTACGAGCAGTACTTC.

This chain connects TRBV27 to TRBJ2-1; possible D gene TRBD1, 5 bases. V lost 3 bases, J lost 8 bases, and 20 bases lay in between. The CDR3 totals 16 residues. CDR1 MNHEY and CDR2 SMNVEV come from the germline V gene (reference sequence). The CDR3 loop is CASSFVGDRGTDEQFF. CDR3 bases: TGTGCCAGCAGTTTCGTAGGGGATCGTGGTACGGATGAGCAGTTCTTC.

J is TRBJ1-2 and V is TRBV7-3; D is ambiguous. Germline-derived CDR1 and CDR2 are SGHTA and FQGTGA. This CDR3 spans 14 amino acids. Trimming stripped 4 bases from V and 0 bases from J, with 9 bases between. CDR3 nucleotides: TGTGCCAGCAGCTCGGACGGTTCTAACTATGGCTACACCTTC. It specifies CASSSDGSNYGYTF.

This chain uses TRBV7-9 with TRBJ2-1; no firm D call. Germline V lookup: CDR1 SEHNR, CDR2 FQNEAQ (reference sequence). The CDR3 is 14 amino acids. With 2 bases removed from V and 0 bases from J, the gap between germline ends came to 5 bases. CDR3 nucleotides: TGTGCCAGCAGCTTATCTAGCTCCTACAATGAGCAGTTCTTC. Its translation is CASSLSSSYNEQFF.

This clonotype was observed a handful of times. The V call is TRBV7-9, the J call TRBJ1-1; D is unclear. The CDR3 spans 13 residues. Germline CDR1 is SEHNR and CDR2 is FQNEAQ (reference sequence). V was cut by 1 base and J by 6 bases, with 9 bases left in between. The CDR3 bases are TGTGCCAGCAGCTTAGATAATGGGGCTGAAGCTTTCTTT. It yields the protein CASSLDNGAEAFF.

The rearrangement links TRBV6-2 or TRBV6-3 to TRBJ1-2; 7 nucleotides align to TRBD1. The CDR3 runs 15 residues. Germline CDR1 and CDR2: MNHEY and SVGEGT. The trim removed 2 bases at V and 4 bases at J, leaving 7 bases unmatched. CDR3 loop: CASSYAGQARYGYTF. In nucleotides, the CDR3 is TGTGCCAGCAGTTACGCTGGACAGGCCCGCTATGGCTACACCTTC.

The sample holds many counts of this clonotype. This CDR3 is CASSPPSTDTQYF. The CDR3 bases are TGTGCCAGCAGCCCCCCCAGCACAGATACGCAGTATTTT. J is TRBJ2-3 and V is TRBV7-8, with D uncertain. The CDR3 covers 13 residues. The germline V gene encodes CDR1 SGHVS and CDR2 FQNEAQ. Trimming left V 5 bases short and J 0 bases short, with 6 bases between.

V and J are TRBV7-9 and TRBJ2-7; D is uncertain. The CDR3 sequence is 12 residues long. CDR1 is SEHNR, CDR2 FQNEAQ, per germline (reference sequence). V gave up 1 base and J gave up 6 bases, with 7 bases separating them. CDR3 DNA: TGTGCCAGCAGCTTAGAATCGCCCGAGCAGTACTTC. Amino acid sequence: CASSLESPEQYF.

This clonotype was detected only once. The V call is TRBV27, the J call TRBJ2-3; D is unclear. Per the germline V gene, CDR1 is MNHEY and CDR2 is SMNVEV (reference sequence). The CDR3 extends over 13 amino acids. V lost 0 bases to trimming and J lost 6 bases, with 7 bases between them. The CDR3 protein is CASSLSSLDTQYF. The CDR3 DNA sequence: TGTGCCAGCAGTTTATCGTCACTGGATACGCAGTATTTT.

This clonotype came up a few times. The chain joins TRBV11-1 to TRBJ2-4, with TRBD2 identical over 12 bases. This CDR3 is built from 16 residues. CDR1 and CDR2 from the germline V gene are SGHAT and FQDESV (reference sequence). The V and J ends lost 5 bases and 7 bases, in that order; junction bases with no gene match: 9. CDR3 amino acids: CASSPRLAGAGNIQYF. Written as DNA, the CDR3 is TGTGCCAGCAGCCCCCGACTAGCGGGAGCCGGGAACATTCAGTACTTC. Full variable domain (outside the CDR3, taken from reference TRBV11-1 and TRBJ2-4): EAEVAQSPRYKITEKSQAVAFWCDPISGHATLYWYRQILGQGPELLVQFQDESVVDDSQLPKDRFSAERLKGVDSTLKIQPAELGDSAMYLCASSPRLAGAGNIQYFGAGTRLSVL.

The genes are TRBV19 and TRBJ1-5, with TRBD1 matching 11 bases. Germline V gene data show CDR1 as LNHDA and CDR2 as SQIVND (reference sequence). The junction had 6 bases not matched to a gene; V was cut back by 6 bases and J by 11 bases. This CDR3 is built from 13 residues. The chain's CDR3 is CASSGTGGVAQHF. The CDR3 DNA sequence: TGTGCCAGTAGCGGGACAGGGGGTGTCGCCCAGCATTTT.

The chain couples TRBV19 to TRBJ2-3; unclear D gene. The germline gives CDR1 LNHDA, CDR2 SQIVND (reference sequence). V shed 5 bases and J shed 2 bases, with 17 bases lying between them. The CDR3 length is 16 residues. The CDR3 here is CASSSDLYLNTDTQYF. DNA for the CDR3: TGTGCCAGTAGTTCCGACCTCTATTTGAACACAGATACGCAGTATTTT.

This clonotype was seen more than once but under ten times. CDR3 bases: TGTGCCAGCAGTTTTGACATATATCAGCCCCAGCATTTT. It yields the protein CASSFDIYQPQHF. J is TRBJ1-5 and V is TRBV27; no clear D. Trimming cost V 3 bases and J 5 bases, with 8 bases left between them. The germline V gene encodes CDR1 MNHEY and CDR2 SMNVEV (reference sequence). The CDR3 spans 13 residues.

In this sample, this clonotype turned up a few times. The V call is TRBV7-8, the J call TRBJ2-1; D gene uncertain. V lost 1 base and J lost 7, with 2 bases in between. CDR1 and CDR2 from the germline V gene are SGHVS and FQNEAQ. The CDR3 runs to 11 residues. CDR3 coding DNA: TGTGCCAGCAGCTTAGAGAATGAGCAGTTCTTC. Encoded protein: CASSLENEQFF.

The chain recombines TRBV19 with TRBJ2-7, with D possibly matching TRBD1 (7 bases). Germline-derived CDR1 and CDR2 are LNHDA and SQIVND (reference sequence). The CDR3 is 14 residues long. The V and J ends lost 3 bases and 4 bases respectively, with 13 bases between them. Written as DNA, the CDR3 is TGTGCCAGTAGTATCGGTCAGGGGGGATACGAGCAGTACTTC. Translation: CASSIGQGGYEQYF.

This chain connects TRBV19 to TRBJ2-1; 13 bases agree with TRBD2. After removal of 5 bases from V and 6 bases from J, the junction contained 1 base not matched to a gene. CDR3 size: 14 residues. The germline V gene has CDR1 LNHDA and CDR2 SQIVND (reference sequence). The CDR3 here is CASSGLAGANEQFF. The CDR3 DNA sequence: TGTGCCAGTAGTGGACTAGCGGGGGCCAATGAGCAGTTCTTC.

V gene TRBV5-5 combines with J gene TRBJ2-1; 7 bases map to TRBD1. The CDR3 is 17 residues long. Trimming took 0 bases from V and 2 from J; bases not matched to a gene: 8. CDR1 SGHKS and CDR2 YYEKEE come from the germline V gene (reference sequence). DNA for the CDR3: TGTGCCAGCAGCTTGGCCAAAGGCAGGGGGACCTACAATGAGCAGTTCTTC. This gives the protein CASSLAKGRGTYNEQFF.

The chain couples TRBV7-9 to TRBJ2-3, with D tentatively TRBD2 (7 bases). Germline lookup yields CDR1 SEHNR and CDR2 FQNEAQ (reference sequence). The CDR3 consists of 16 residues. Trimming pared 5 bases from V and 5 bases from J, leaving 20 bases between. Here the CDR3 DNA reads TGTGCCAGCAGCGATAGGGGGGCGGGAGTTCAAGATACGCAGTATTTT. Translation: CASSDRGAGVQDTQYF.

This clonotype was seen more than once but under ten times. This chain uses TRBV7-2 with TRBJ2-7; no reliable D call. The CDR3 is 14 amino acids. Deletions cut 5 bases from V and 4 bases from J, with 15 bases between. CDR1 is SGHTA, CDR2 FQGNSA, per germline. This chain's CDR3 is CASSRAGNYYEQYF. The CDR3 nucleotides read TGTGCCAGCAGCCGCGCAGGCAATTATTACGAGCAGTACTTC.

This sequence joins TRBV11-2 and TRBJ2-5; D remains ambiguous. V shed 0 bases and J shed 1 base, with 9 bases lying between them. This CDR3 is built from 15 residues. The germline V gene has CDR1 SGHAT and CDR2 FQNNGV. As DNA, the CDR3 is TGTGCCAGCAGCTTAGACCATAACCTCCAAGAGACCCAGTACTTC. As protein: CASSLDHNLQETQYF.

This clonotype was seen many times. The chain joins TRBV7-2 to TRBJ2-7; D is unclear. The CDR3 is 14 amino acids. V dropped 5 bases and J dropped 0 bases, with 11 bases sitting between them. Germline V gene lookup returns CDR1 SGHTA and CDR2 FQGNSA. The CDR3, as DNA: TGTGCCAGCAGCCCTCCGGGTCGCTCCTACGAGCAGTACTTC. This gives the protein CASSPPGRSYEQYF.

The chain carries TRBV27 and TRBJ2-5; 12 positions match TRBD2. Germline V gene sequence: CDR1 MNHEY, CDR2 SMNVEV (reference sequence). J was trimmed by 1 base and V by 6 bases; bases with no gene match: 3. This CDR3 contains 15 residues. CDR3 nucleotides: TGTGCCAGCAGCCGGGGACTAGCGGGCCAAGAGACCCAGTACTTC. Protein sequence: CASSRGLAGQETQYF.

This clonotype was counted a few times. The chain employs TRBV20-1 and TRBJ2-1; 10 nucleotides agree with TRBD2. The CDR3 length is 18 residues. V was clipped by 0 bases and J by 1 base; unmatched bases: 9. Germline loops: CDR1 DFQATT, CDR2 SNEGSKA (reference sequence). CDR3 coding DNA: TGCAGTGCTAGAGATCGACCCAGCGGGGGGGCGTCCTACAATGAGCAGTTCTTC. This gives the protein CSARDRPSGGASYNEQFF.

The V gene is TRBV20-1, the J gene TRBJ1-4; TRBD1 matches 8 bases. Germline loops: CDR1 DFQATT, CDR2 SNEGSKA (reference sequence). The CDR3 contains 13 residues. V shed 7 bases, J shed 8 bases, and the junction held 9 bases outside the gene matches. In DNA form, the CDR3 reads TGCAGTGTACAGGACAGGGTGAAGGAAAAACTGTTTTTT. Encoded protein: CSVQDRVKEKLFF.

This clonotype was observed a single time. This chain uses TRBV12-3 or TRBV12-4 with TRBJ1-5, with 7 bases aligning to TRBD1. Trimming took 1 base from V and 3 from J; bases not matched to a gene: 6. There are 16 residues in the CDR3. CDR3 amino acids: CASSLDPGGYNQPQHF. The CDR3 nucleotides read TGTGCCAGCAGTTTAGATCCAGGGGGATACAATCAGCCCCAGCATTTT.